Listed below are T cell receptor beta chains from one sample, sequenced in a study of early T cells in non-severe SARS-CoV-2 infection. TCRdb independently ran MiXCR on the 5' RACE reads; one entry per CDR3 protein. The sample yields over 90,000 distinct CDR3 sequences, roughly 12% seen once. The material was whole blood, obtained at baseline. The receptor set was obtained from an adult who was a healthcare worker with PCR-confirmed SARS-CoV-2 infection or an uninfected control (not recorded which). CDR3s include the opening cysteine and the closing phenylalanine or tryptophan. The order of the fields is J gene, V gene, clone size, D gene, CDR3 DNA, CDR3 protein. The D gene is left open where the match is weak. A clone size is listed for some rows: how often the clone was seen (once, few, many), or a class if it is expanded.

j_call: TRBJ2-3; v_call: TRBV19; clone_size: -; d_call: -; cdr3_nt: TGTGCCAGTAAGAAGGAAACGAGCACAGATACGCAGTATTTT; cdr3_aa: CASKKETSTDTQYF
j_call: TRBJ2-3; v_call: TRBV2; clone_size: few; d_call: TRBD2; cdr3_nt: TGTGCCAGCAGCACTAGCGGGAGGGCCATAGATACGCAGTATTTT; cdr3_aa: CASSTSGRAIDTQYF
j_call: TRBJ2-2; v_call: TRBV29-1; clone_size: many; d_call: -; cdr3_nt: TGCAGCGTTGGTCAACTTAACACCGGGGAGCTGTTTTTT; cdr3_aa: CSVGQLNTGELFF
j_call: TRBJ1-1; v_call: TRBV3-1; clone_size: few; d_call: -; cdr3_nt: TGTGCCAGCAGCCATATCGGACTGGGTCCCGCTGAAGCTTTCTTT; cdr3_aa: CASSHIGLGPAEAFF
j_call: TRBJ1-6; v_call: TRBV7-3; clone_size: -; d_call: -; cdr3_nt: TGTGCCAGCAGCCCGTCGGGGCCGCGGTATGATTCACCCCTCCACTTT; cdr3_aa: CASSPSGPRYDSPLHF
j_call: TRBJ2-3; v_call: TRBV5-1; clone_size: many; d_call: TRBD1; cdr3_nt: TGCGCCAGCAGCCGCGCAAGACAGGGATTGGGCACAGATACGCAGTATTTT; cdr3_aa: CASSRARQGLGTDTQYF
j_call: TRBJ2-7; v_call: TRBV19; clone_size: many; d_call: -; cdr3_nt: TGTGCCAGTAGTGGTGGGGCGAGGACCTACGAGCAGTACTTC; cdr3_aa: CASSGGARTYEQYF
j_call: TRBJ2-3; v_call: TRBV6-2/TRBV6-3; clone_size: few; d_call: TRBD2; cdr3_nt: TGTGCCAGCAGTCTACTTAGCGGGAGCTGGACAGATACGCAGTATTTT; cdr3_aa: CASSLLSGSWTDTQYF
j_call: TRBJ2-5; v_call: TRBV12-3/TRBV12-4; clone_size: -; d_call: -; cdr3_nt: TGTGCCAGCAAGGAGGGAGTTTTTGAGACCCAGTACTTC; cdr3_aa: CASKEGVFETQYF
j_call: TRBJ1-1; v_call: TRBV6-6; clone_size: few; d_call: -; cdr3_nt: TGTGCCAGCAGTGCACCGCGGTCATCTCAACCTGAAGCTTTCTTT; cdr3_aa: CASSAPRSSQPEAFF
j_call: TRBJ2-5; v_call: TRBV29-1; clone_size: -; d_call: -; cdr3_nt: TGCAGCTCAATAGAGGGGAAGCAAGAGACCCAGTACTTC; cdr3_aa: CSSIEGKQETQYF
j_call: TRBJ2-3; v_call: TRBV10-3; clone_size: few; d_call: TRBD2; cdr3_nt: TGTGCCATCAGTGAGACTAGCGGGGCGACTAGCACAGATACGCAGTATTTT; cdr3_aa: CAISETSGATSTDTQYF
j_call: TRBJ2-5; v_call: TRBV10-3; clone_size: -; d_call: -; cdr3_nt: TGTGCCATCAGTGGGGGAGCCCTCGAGGGCGAGACCCAGTACTTC; cdr3_aa: CAISGGALEGETQYF
j_call: TRBJ1-5; v_call: TRBV27; clone_size: -; d_call: -; cdr3_nt: TGTGCCAGCAGTTTAGTCGGGGGGAGAGGCAATCAGCCCCAGCATTTT; cdr3_aa: CASSLVGGRGNQPQHF
j_call: TRBJ1-1; v_call: TRBV19; clone_size: few; d_call: -; cdr3_nt: TGTGCCAGTAGTATTTTCAGGGGCCTACTCATGAACACTGAAGCTTTCTTT; cdr3_aa: CASSIFRGLLMNTEAFF
j_call: TRBJ2-2; v_call: TRBV27; clone_size: -; d_call: TRBD1; cdr3_nt: TGTGCCAGCACTCTGGACAGGGCGAACACCGGGGAGCTGTTTTTT; cdr3_aa: CASTLDRANTGELFF
j_call: TRBJ2-4; v_call: TRBV11-1; clone_size: once; d_call: TRBD1; cdr3_nt: TGTGCCAGCAGCGATTACATGAGGGGGCGGATTCAGTACTTC; cdr3_aa: CASSDYMRGRIQYF
j_call: TRBJ2-3; v_call: TRBV7-8; clone_size: -; d_call: -; cdr3_nt: TGTGCCAGCAGCGCCCGACCGGAGGGATCCAACACAGATACGCAGTATTTT; cdr3_aa: CASSARPEGSNTDTQYF
j_call: TRBJ2-7; v_call: TRBV25-1; clone_size: many; d_call: TRBD1; cdr3_nt: TGTGCCAGCAGTGTAGCAGGGGGCGACGAGCAGTACTTC; cdr3_aa: CASSVAGGDEQYF
j_call: TRBJ2-7; v_call: TRBV20-1; clone_size: -; d_call: -; cdr3_nt: TGCAGTGCTCCCCCGGGGAACAGCTACGAGCAGTACTTC; cdr3_aa: CSAPPGNSYEQYF
j_call: TRBJ2-5; v_call: TRBV7-8; clone_size: few; d_call: -; cdr3_nt: TGTGCCAGCAGCTTCGGGGCAGGGGCTCGTGTGCAAGAGACCCAGTACTTC; cdr3_aa: CASSFGAGARVQETQYF
j_call: TRBJ1-2; v_call: TRBV5-4; clone_size: few; d_call: TRBD1; cdr3_nt: TGTGCCAGCAGCTTGGCGGGACAGCCCTATGGCTACACCTTC; cdr3_aa: CASSLAGQPYGYTF
j_call: TRBJ2-3; v_call: TRBV3-1; clone_size: -; d_call: -; cdr3_nt: TGTGCCAGCAGCCTCGGCGACACAGATACGCAGTATTTT; cdr3_aa: CASSLGDTDTQYF
j_call: TRBJ2-3; v_call: TRBV5-1; clone_size: -; d_call: -; cdr3_nt: TGCGCCAGCAGCGCGGACAGCTCCACAGATACGCAGTATTTT; cdr3_aa: CASSADSSTDTQYF
j_call: TRBJ1-6; v_call: TRBV12-3/TRBV12-4; clone_size: few; d_call: TRBD1; cdr3_nt: TGTGCCAGCAGTGGCGCCGGGACAGAAAATTCACCCCTCCACTTT; cdr3_aa: CASSGAGTENSPLHF
j_call: TRBJ1-1; v_call: TRBV5-1; clone_size: few; d_call: -; cdr3_nt: TGCGCCAGCAGCTTGACATCAGAGAACACTGAAGCTTTCTTT; cdr3_aa: CASSLTSENTEAFF
j_call: TRBJ1-4; v_call: TRBV4-2; clone_size: -; d_call: TRBD1; cdr3_nt: TGTGCCAGCAGCCTCCGCACAGGGGGCGCGAAAGGAGAAAAACTGTTTTTT; cdr3_aa: CASSLRTGGAKGEKLFF
j_call: TRBJ2-2; v_call: TRBV7-6; clone_size: many; d_call: TRBD2; cdr3_nt: TGTGCCAGCAGCTTAGTACCTAGCGGGCAAAACACCGGGGAGCTGTTTTTT; cdr3_aa: CASSLVPSGQNTGELFF
j_call: TRBJ2-1; v_call: TRBV10-2; clone_size: few; d_call: TRBD1; cdr3_nt: TGCGCCAGCCAACAGGGGGCGGCTGAGCAGTTCTTC; cdr3_aa: CASQQGAAEQFF
j_call: TRBJ1-1; v_call: TRBV5-1; clone_size: -; d_call: -; cdr3_nt: TGCGCCAGCAGCTTGGAAGGGGGACTCCCGGGCACTGAAGCTTTCTTT; cdr3_aa: CASSLEGGLPGTEAFF
j_call: TRBJ2-7; v_call: TRBV28; clone_size: -; d_call: -; cdr3_nt: TGTGCCAGCAGCCCGGGGAGCTCCTACGAGCAGTACTTC; cdr3_aa: CASSPGSSYEQYF
j_call: TRBJ2-7; v_call: TRBV20-1; clone_size: few; d_call: TRBD2; cdr3_nt: TGCAGTGCTAGCGGGAGGCCCCCCCTAGGGGAGCAGTACTTC; cdr3_aa: CSASGRPPLGEQYF
j_call: TRBJ2-7; v_call: TRBV10-3; clone_size: few; d_call: -; cdr3_nt: TGTGCCATCAGTGAGGAATGGCGGCAGGTCTCCTACGAGCAGTACTTC; cdr3_aa: CAISEEWRQVSYEQYF
j_call: TRBJ2-1; v_call: TRBV30; clone_size: few; d_call: TRBD2; cdr3_nt: TGTGCCTGGGGCCTAGCGGAAGAGCAGTTCTTC; cdr3_aa: CAWGLAEEQFF
j_call: TRBJ2-2; v_call: TRBV28; clone_size: few; d_call: TRBD1; cdr3_nt: TGTGCCAGCAGGATCAGGGGGTTGAACACCGGGGAGCTGTTTTTT; cdr3_aa: CASRIRGLNTGELFF
j_call: TRBJ2-3; v_call: TRBV3-1; clone_size: few; d_call: TRBD2; cdr3_nt: TGTGCCAGCAGCCTCCAAAGCGGGGCGGCAAGCACAGATACGCAGTATTTT; cdr3_aa: CASSLQSGAASTDTQYF
j_call: TRBJ2-1; v_call: TRBV28; clone_size: -; d_call: TRBD2; cdr3_nt: TGTGCCAGCAGCCCTGGACTAGTTGGATCCTACAATGAGCAGTTCTTC; cdr3_aa: CASSPGLVGSYNEQFF
j_call: TRBJ2-3; v_call: TRBV4-1; clone_size: -; d_call: -; cdr3_nt: TGCGCCAGCAGCCAAGTGGCGACAGGCGCATCCACAGATACGCAGTATTTT; cdr3_aa: CASSQVATGASTDTQYF
j_call: TRBJ1-3; v_call: TRBV7-9; clone_size: few; d_call: TRBD1; cdr3_nt: TGTGCCAGCAGCTTAGCAGTTGGGACAGTCTCTGGAAACACCATATATTTT; cdr3_aa: CASSLAVGTVSGNTIYF
j_call: TRBJ2-5; v_call: TRBV3-1; clone_size: few; d_call: TRBD1; cdr3_nt: TGTGCCAGCAGCCATTTCTCGGGACAGATCCAAGAGACCCAGTACTTC; cdr3_aa: CASSHFSGQIQETQYF
j_call: TRBJ1-4; v_call: TRBV11-3; clone_size: -; d_call: TRBD1; cdr3_nt: TGTGCCAGCAGCTCCTCAGGGGGGACTAATGAAAAACTGTTTTTT; cdr3_aa: CASSSSGGTNEKLFF
j_call: TRBJ2-3; v_call: TRBV25-1; clone_size: -; d_call: -; cdr3_nt: TGTGCCAGCTGCCGGGGGACGGATACGCAGTATTTT; cdr3_aa: CASCRGTDTQYF
j_call: TRBJ1-3; v_call: TRBV30; clone_size: few; d_call: -; cdr3_nt: TGTGCCTGGAGTGTCTTTGGGACCCAAGGAAACACCATATATTTT; cdr3_aa: CAWSVFGTQGNTIYF
j_call: TRBJ1-6; v_call: TRBV7-2; clone_size: many; d_call: -; cdr3_nt: TGTGCCAGCAGCTCGGGTTCCTATTCACCCCTCCACTTT; cdr3_aa: CASSSGSYSPLHF
j_call: TRBJ2-3; v_call: TRBV7-9; clone_size: few; d_call: -; cdr3_nt: TGTGCCAGCAGCTCGGCTCAAGATACGCAGTATTTT; cdr3_aa: CASSSAQDTQYF
j_call: TRBJ2-7; v_call: TRBV3-1; clone_size: -; d_call: -; cdr3_nt: TGTGCCAGCAGCCATCTGGGGTACGAGCAGTACTTC; cdr3_aa: CASSHLGYEQYF
j_call: TRBJ2-7; v_call: TRBV29-1; clone_size: -; d_call: TRBD2; cdr3_nt: TGCAGCGTTTATCTAGCGGGAGGGCCCTACGAGCAGTACTTC; cdr3_aa: CSVYLAGGPYEQYF
j_call: TRBJ2-3; v_call: TRBV20-1; clone_size: few; d_call: TRBD2; cdr3_nt: TGCAGTGCTAGACCCAAAGTGCGGGGGGCCTTCGGCACAGATACGCAGTATTTT; cdr3_aa: CSARPKVRGAFGTDTQYF
j_call: TRBJ2-3; v_call: TRBV11-3; clone_size: -; d_call: TRBD1; cdr3_nt: TGTGCCAGCAGCTTATCGACAGGGGGCCCAGATACGCAGTATTTT; cdr3_aa: CASSLSTGGPDTQYF
j_call: TRBJ2-1; v_call: TRBV7-8; clone_size: many; d_call: -; cdr3_nt: TGTGCCAGCACCCTCGATGGGGGGGAGCAGTTCTTC; cdr3_aa: CASTLDGGEQFF
j_call: TRBJ1-5; v_call: TRBV5-5; clone_size: many; d_call: TRBD1; cdr3_nt: TGTGCCAGCAGCCCGGGACAGATCAGCAATCAGCCCCAGCATTTT; cdr3_aa: CASSPGQISNQPQHF
j_call: TRBJ2-5; v_call: TRBV15; clone_size: few; d_call: TRBD2; cdr3_nt: TGTGCCACCAGCAGTCCCTCAACTAGCGCACAAGAGACCCAGTACTTC; cdr3_aa: CATSSPSTSAQETQYF
j_call: TRBJ2-1; v_call: TRBV12-3/TRBV12-4; clone_size: few; d_call: TRBD1; cdr3_nt: TGTGCCAGCAGTGCCCGGGACAGGGGATTCTACAATGAGCAGTTCTTC; cdr3_aa: CASSARDRGFYNEQFF
j_call: TRBJ1-1; v_call: TRBV30; clone_size: -; d_call: TRBD1; cdr3_nt: TGTGCCTGGAAGCAGAGGGGACAGGGAACCATGAACACTGAAGCTTTCTTT; cdr3_aa: CAWKQRGQGTMNTEAFF
j_call: TRBJ2-7; v_call: TRBV7-9; clone_size: -; d_call: TRBD1; cdr3_nt: TGTGCCAGCAGCAGACCGGGACAGGGCGAGCAGTACTTC; cdr3_aa: CASSRPGQGEQYF
j_call: TRBJ1-1; v_call: TRBV28; clone_size: few; d_call: -; cdr3_nt: TGTGCCAGCAGTTTCGGCGGTGAGATGAACACTGAAGCTTTCTTT; cdr3_aa: CASSFGGEMNTEAFF
j_call: TRBJ2-1; v_call: TRBV5-4; clone_size: few; d_call: TRBD2; cdr3_nt: TGTGCCAGCAGCTTGCGAGCGGGAACTGGTGAGCAGTTCTTC; cdr3_aa: CASSLRAGTGEQFF
j_call: TRBJ2-4; v_call: TRBV20-1; clone_size: -; d_call: -; cdr3_nt: TGCAGTGCTAACCTCGAGCCAGCCAAAAACATTCAGTACTTC; cdr3_aa: CSANLEPAKNIQYF
j_call: TRBJ2-2; v_call: TRBV19; clone_size: -; d_call: -; cdr3_nt: TGTGCCAGTACCATTGGGGCAAGGGGTACCGGGGAGCTGTTTTTT; cdr3_aa: CASTIGARGTGELFF